Included here is one T cell receptor (beta chain) sequence, with context. These data are taken from a study of OX40 agonist ivuxolimab in advanced cancers. Across the study: At doses from 0.01 to 10 mg/kg, patients were given intravenous ivuxolimab every 2 weeks.

V was cut by 0 bases and J by 14 bases, with 18 bases left in between. In germline, CDR1 is LGHNA, CDR2 YNFKEQ. This CDR3 has 14 residues. Data came from immunoSEQ multiplex PCR; TCRdb stores just in-frame clones and leaves some out. The table has fewer than 12,000 clones, 79% seen once. The starting material was CD4+ or CD8+ T cells sorted from blood, obtained in a trial of the OX40 agonist ivuxolimab. The source of this sequence is an adult with an advanced solid tumor such as melanoma, head and neck, liver or kidney cancer. V is TRBV4-2 and J is TRBJ2-3; no clear D. CDR3 sequence reads: CASSQETHTSAPYF. CDR3 bases: TGTGCCAGCAGCCAAGAGACCCACACCTCAGCACCGTATTTT.